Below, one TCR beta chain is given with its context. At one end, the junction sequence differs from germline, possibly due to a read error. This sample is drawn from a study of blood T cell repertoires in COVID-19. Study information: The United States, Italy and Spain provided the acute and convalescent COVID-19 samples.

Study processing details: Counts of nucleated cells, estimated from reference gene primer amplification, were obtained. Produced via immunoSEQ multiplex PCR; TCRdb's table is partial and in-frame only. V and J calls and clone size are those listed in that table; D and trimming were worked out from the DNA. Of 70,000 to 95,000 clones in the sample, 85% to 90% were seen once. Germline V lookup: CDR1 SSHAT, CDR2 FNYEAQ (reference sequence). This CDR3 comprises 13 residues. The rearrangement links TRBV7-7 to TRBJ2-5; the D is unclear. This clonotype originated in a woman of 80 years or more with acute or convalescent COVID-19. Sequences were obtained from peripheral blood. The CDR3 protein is CASSIDTTETQYF. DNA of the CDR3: TGTGCTAGCAGCATCGACACCACTGAGACCCAGTACTTC.